This T cell receptor (beta chain) was observed in a study of blood T cell repertoires in COVID-19. Trimming took off 4 bases at V and 4 bases at J, with 12 bases between the two ends. The CDR3 spans 14 residues. Germline CDR1 reads SGHTA; CDR2 reads FQGTGA. Methods used by the authors: Reference gene primer amplification gave nucleated cell count estimates. The protocol was immunoSEQ multiplex PCR, while the TCRdb copy is restricted to in-frame clones and leaves out a portion. The D gene and trimming were derived from the DNA, and the V and J assignments and clone size from that table. The repertoire includes 100,000 or so clones, about three quarters of them detected once, and roughly an eighth sits in the top ten.

The rearrangement uses TRBV7-3 and TRBJ2-3; a weak D match, TRBD1 (6 bases). The material sequenced was peripheral blood. This clonotype was obtained from an elderly woman with acute or convalescent COVID-19. The CDR3, as DNA: TGTGCCAGCAGCTCCGGGACATGGGCAGATACGCAGTATTTT. Translation gives CASSSGTWADTQYF.